The rows below give T cell receptor beta chains drawn from one sample of a study of cytotoxic CD8 clonotypes in ibrutinib-treated CLL. This table comes from immunoSEQ multiplex PCR, and its TCRdb copy is limited to in-frame clones, with some not included. The sample has tens of thousands of clones, approximately 71% seen once; the top ten hold approximately 50%. Material: PBMCs, obtained after 24 months of ibrutinib treatment. The receptors originated from a human donor with chronic lymphocytic leukemia. The CDR3 runs from the conserved cysteine through the conserved F or W. Fields, in order: clone size, J gene, D gene, V gene, CDR3 protein, CDR3 DNA. The D gene is left open where the match is weak. Clone size is given for some rows only: seen once, a few or many times, or a class if the clone is expanded.

clone_size: NA; j_call: TRBJ1-4; d_call: NA; v_call: TRBV5-6; cdr3_aa: CASSLDPEKLFF; cdr3_nt: TGTGCCAGCAGCCTCGATCCGGAAAAACTGTTTTTT
clone_size: NA; j_call: TRBJ2-7; d_call: NA; v_call: TRBV7-6; cdr3_aa: CASSLGQDYEQYF; cdr3_nt: TGTGCCAGCAGCTTAGGGCAGGACTACGAGCAGTACTTC
clone_size: few; j_call: TRBJ2-2; d_call: NA; v_call: TRBV5-1; cdr3_aa: CASSLALDTGELFF; cdr3_nt: TGCGCCAGCAGCTTGGCACTAGACACCGGGGAGCTGTTTTTT
clone_size: NA; j_call: TRBJ2-5; d_call: NA; v_call: TRBV18; cdr3_aa: CASSPGRETQYF; cdr3_nt: TGTGCCAGCTCACCAGGGCGAGAGACCCAGTACTTC
clone_size: NA; j_call: TRBJ1-1; d_call: NA; v_call: TRBV4-1; cdr3_aa: CASSQASPPGEAFF; cdr3_nt: TGCGCCAGCAGCCAAGCAAGCCCACCGGGTGAAGCTTTCTTT
clone_size: few; j_call: TRBJ1-5; d_call: NA; v_call: TRBV29-1; cdr3_aa: CSVESNRGNQPQHF; cdr3_nt: TGCAGCGTTGAATCCAACAGGGGCAATCAGCCCCAGCATTTT
clone_size: NA; j_call: TRBJ2-3; d_call: TRBD2; v_call: TRBV7-2; cdr3_aa: CASSLARGGSTDTQYF; cdr3_nt: TGTGCCAGCAGCTTAGCGCGCGGGGGGAGCACAGATACGCAGTATTTT
clone_size: few; j_call: TRBJ2-3; d_call: TRBD2; v_call: TRBV4-1; cdr3_aa: CASSQGLAGSDTQYF; cdr3_nt: TGCGCCAGCAGCCAAGGGCTAGCGGGGTCAGATACGCAGTATTTT
clone_size: NA; j_call: TRBJ2-2; d_call: NA; v_call: TRBV9; cdr3_aa: CASSLLQNTGELFF; cdr3_nt: TGTGCCAGCAGCCTTCTACAGAACACCGGGGAGCTGTTTTTT
clone_size: NA; j_call: TRBJ2-3; d_call: NA; v_call: TRBV7-8; cdr3_aa: CASSLVDTQYF; cdr3_nt: TGTGCCAGCAGCTTAGTAGATACGCAGTATTTT
clone_size: NA; j_call: TRBJ2-3; d_call: NA; v_call: TRBV11-3; cdr3_aa: CASSARGGTDTQYF; cdr3_nt: TGTGCCAGCAGCGCCAGGGGAGGCACAGATACGCAGTATTTT
clone_size: NA; j_call: TRBJ1-4; d_call: NA; v_call: TRBV5-4; cdr3_aa: CASSLGSNNEKLFF; cdr3_nt: TGTGCCAGCAGCTTGGGCAGTAATAATGAAAAACTGTTTTTT
clone_size: NA; j_call: TRBJ2-7; d_call: TRBD1; v_call: TRBV5-8; cdr3_aa: CASSFSGTGRTYEQYF; cdr3_nt: TGTGCCAGCAGCTTTTCCGGGACAGGGCGTACCTACGAGCAGTACTTC
clone_size: NA; j_call: TRBJ2-3; d_call: NA; v_call: TRBV5-4; cdr3_aa: CASSPVQDPVVEQYF; cdr3_nt: TGTGCCAGCAGCCCGGTACAGGACCCCGTTGTGGAGCAGTATTTT
clone_size: NA; j_call: TRBJ1-6; d_call: NA; v_call: TRBV6-4; cdr3_aa: CASSDYKGSPLHF; cdr3_nt: TGTGCCAGCAGTGACTACAAGGGTTCACCCCTCCACTTT
clone_size: NA; j_call: TRBJ1-1; d_call: TRBD1; v_call: TRBV11-3; cdr3_aa: CASSLETPGQGPEAFF; cdr3_nt: TGTGCCAGCAGCTTAGAAACTCCCGGACAGGGCCCTGAAGCTTTCTTT
clone_size: once; j_call: TRBJ2-2; d_call: TRBD2; v_call: TRBV29-1; cdr3_aa: CSVEDRGETGELFF; cdr3_nt: TGCAGCGTTGAAGATCGGGGGGAAACCGGGGAGCTGTTTTTT
clone_size: NA; j_call: TRBJ1-1; d_call: NA; v_call: TRBV30; cdr3_aa: CACWIYGRSNTEAFF; cdr3_nt: TGTGCCTGCTGGATTTATGGCAGGAGTAACACTGAAGCTTTCTTT
clone_size: NA; j_call: TRBJ2-1; d_call: NA; v_call: TRBV18; cdr3_aa: CASSLTQRRGNEQFF; cdr3_nt: TGTGCCAGCTCACTAACCCAAAGAAGGGGAAATGAGCAGTTCTTC
clone_size: NA; j_call: TRBJ2-5; d_call: TRBD2; v_call: TRBV6-5; cdr3_aa: CASSLAEETQYF; cdr3_nt: TGTGCCAGCTCGCTAGCGGAAGAGACCCAGTACTTC
clone_size: once; j_call: TRBJ2-7; d_call: TRBD1; v_call: TRBV6-1; cdr3_aa: CASRDRGPPYEQYF; cdr3_nt: TGTGCCAGCAGAGACAGGGGGCCCCCCTACGAGCAGTACTTC